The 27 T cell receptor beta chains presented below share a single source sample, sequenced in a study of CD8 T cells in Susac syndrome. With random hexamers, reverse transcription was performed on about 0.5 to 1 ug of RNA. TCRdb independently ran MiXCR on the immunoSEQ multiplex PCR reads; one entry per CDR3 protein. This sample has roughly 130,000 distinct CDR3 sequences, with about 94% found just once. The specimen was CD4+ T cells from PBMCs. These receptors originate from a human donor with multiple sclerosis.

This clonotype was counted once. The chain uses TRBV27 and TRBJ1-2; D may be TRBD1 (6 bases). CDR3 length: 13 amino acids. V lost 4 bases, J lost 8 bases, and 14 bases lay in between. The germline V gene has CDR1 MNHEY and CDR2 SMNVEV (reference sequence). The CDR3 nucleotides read TGTGCCAGCAGTTGGGGAACAGGGAGCGGCTACACCTTC. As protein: CASSWGTGSGYTF.

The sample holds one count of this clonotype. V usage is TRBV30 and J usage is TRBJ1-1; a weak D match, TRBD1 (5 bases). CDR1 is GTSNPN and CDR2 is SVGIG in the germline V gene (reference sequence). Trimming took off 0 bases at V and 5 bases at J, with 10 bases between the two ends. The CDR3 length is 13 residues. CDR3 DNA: TGTGCCTGGAGTGTCCAGGGTTCAACTGAAGCTTTCTTT. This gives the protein CAWSVQGSTEAFF.

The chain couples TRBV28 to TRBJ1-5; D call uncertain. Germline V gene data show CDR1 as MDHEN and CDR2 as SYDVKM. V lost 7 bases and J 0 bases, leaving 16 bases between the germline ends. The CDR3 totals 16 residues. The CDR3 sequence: CASKEGRVDSNQPQHF. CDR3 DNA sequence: TGTGCCAGCAAGGAGGGAAGGGTGGATAGCAATCAGCCCCAGCATTTT.

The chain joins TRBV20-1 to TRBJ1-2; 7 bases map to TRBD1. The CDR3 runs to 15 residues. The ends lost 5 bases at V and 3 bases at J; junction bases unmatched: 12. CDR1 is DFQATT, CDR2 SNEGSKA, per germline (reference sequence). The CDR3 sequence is CSAHLVDRADYGYTF. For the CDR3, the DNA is TGCAGTGCTCACCTCGTCGACAGGGCTGACTATGGCTACACCTTC.

In DNA form, the CDR3 reads TGTGCCATCAGTGAGTCCCAGGGATCGTGGGACATGAACACTGAAGCTTTCTTT. It is translated as CAISESQGSWDMNTEAFF. The rearrangement links TRBV10-3 to TRBJ1-1; D is possibly TRBD1 (6 bases). The CDR3 is made up of 18 amino acids. CDR1 is ENHRY, CDR2 SYGVKD, per germline. V was clipped by 0 bases and J by 0 bases, with 17 bases between them.

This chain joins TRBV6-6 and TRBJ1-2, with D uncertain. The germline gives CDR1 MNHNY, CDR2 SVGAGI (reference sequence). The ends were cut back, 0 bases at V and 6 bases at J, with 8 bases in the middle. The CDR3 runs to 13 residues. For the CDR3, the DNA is TGTGCCAGCAGTTACTCCCGAGTCAATGGCTACACCTTC. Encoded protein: CASSYSRVNGYTF.

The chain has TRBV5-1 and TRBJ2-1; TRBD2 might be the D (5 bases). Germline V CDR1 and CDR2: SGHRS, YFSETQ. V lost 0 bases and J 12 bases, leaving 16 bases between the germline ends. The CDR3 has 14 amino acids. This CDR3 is CASSLASQGLGQFF. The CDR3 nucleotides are TGCGCCAGCAGCTTGGCCAGCCAAGGACTCGGGCAGTTCTTC. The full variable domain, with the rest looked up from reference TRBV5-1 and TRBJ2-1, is KAGVTQTPRYLIKTRGQQVTLSCSPISGHRSVSWYQQTPGQGLQFLFEYFSETQRNKGNFPGRFSGRQFSNSRSEMNVSTLELGDSALYLCASSLASQGLGQFFGPGTRLTVL.

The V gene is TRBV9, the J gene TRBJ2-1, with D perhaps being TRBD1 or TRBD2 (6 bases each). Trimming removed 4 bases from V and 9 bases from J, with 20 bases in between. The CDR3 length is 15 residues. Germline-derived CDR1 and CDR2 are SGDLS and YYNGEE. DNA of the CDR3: TGTGCCAGCAGCCCCCCTGGGGGGCTGGGGGGTGAGCAGTTCTTC. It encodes CASSPPGGLGGEQFF.

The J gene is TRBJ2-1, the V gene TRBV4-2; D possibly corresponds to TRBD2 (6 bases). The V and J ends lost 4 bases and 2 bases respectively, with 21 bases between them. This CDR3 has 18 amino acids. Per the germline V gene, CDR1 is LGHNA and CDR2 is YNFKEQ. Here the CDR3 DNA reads TGTGCCAGCAGCCCTGAGGGAGAAGCGGGCCTCACCTACAATGAGCAGTTCTTC. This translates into CASSPEGEAGLTYNEQFF.

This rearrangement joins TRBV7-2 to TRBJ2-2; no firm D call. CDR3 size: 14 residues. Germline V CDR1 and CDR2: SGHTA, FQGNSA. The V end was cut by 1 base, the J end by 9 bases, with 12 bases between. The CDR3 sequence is CASSLVRTSRELFF. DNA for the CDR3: TGTGCCAGCAGCTTAGTCAGGACCTCCAGGGAGCTGTTTTTT.

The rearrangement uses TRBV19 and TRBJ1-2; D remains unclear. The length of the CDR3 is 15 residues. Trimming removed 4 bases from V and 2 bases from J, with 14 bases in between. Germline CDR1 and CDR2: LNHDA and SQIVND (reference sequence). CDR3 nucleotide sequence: TGTGCCAGTAGTACCTCCAGATCAACCAACTATGGCTACACCTTC. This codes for CASSTSRSTNYGYTF.

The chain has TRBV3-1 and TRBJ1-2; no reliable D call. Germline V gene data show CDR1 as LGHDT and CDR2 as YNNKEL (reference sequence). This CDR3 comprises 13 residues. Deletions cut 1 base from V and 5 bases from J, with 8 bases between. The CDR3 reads CASSQGQDYGYTF. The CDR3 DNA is TGTGCCAGCAGCCAAGGGCAGGATTATGGCTACACCTTC.

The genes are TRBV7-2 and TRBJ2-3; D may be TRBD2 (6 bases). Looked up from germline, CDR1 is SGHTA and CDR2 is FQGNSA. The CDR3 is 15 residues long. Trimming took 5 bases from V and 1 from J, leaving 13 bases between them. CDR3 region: CASSLGTPRTDTQYF. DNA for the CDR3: TGTGCCAGCAGCCTCGGGACTCCTCGCACAGATACGCAGTATTTT.

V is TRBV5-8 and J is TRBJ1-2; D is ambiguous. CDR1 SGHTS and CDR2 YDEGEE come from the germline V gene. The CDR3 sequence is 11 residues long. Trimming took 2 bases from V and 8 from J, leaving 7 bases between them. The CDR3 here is CASSFWVGYTF. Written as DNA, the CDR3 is TGTGCCAGCAGCTTCTGGGTAGGCTACACCTTC. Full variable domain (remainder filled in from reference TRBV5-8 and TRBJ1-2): EAGVTQSPTHLIKTRGQQATLRCSPISGHTSVYWYQQALGLGLQFLLWYDEGEERNRGNFPPRFSGRQFPNYSSELNVNALELEDSALYLCASSFWVGYTFGSGTRLTVV.

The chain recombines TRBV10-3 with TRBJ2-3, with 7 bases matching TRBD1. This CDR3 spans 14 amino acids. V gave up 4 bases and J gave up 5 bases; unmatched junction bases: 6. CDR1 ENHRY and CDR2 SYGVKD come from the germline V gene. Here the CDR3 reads CAISARDSGDTQYF. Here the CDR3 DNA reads TGTGCCATCAGTGCCCGGGACAGCGGAGATACGCAGTATTTT.

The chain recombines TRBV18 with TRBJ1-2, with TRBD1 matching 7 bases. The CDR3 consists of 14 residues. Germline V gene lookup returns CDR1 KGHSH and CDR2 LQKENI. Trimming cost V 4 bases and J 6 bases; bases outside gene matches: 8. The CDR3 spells CASSLDREVNGYTF. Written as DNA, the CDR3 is TGTGCCAGCTCACTAGACAGGGAAGTCAATGGCTACACCTTC. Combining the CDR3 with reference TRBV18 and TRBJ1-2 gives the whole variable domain NAGVMQNPRHLVRRRGQEARLRCSPMKGHSHVYWYRQLPEEGLKFMVYLQKENIIDESGMPKERFSAEFPKEGPSILRIQQVVRGDSAAYFCASSLDREVNGYTFGSGTRLTVV.

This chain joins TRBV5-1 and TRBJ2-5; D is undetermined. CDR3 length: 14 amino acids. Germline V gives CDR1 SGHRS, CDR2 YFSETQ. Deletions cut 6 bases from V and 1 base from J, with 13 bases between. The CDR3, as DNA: TGCGCCAGCACCGCCGGGTTACCCCAAGAGACCCAGTACTTC. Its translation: CASTAGLPQETQYF.

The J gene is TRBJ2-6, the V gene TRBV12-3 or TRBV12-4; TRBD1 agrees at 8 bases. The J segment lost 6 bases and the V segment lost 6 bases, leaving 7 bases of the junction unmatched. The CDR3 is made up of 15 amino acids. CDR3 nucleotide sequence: TGTGCCAGCAGAAAGGGACAGGAGGCGGCCAACGTCCTGACTTTC. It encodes CASRKGQEAANVLTF.

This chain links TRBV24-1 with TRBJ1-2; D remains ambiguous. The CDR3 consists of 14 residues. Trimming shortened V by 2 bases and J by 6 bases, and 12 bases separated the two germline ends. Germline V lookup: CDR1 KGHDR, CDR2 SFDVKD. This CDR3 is CATSDSRASHGYTF. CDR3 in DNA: TGTGCCACCAGTGATTCCCGGGCTTCCCATGGCTACACCTTC.

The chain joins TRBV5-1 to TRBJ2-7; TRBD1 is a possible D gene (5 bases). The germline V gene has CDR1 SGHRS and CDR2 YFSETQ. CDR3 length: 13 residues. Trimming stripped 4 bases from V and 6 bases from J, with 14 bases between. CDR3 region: CASSPDTGGEQYF. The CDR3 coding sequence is TGCGCCAGCAGCCCGGACACCGGTGGCGAGCAGTACTTC.

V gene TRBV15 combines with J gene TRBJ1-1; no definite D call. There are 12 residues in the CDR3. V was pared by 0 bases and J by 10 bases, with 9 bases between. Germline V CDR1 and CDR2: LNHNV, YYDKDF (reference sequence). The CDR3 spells CATSRDHTVAFF. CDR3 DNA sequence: TGTGCCACCAGCAGAGATCATACGGTAGCTTTCTTT.

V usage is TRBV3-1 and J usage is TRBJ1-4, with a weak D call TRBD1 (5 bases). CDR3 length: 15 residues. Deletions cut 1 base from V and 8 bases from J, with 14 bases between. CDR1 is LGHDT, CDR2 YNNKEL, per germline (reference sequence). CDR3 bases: TGTGCCAGCAGCCAAGGTGGGGGGAGGGGAGAAAAACTGTTTTTT. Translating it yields CASSQGGGRGEKLFF.

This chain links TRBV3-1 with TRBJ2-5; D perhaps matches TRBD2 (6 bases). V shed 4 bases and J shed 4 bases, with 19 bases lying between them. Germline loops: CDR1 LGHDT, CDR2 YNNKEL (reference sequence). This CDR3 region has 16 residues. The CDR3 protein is CASSPLFSEGRETQYF. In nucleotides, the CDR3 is TGTGCCAGCAGCCCCCTTTTTTCGGAGGGAAGAGAGACCCAGTACTTC.

CDR3 sequence (DNA): TGCAGTGCTTCAGGGAGTCGCACAGATACGCAGTATTTT. Encoded protein: CSASGSRTDTQYF. V and J are TRBV20-1 and TRBJ2-3; D possibly uses TRBD1 or TRBD2 (5 bases each). The germline V and J ends were trimmed by 5 bases and 1 base, with 10 bases remaining between them. The CDR3 is made up of 13 amino acids. Germline V gene lookup returns CDR1 DFQATT and CDR2 SNEGSKA (reference sequence).

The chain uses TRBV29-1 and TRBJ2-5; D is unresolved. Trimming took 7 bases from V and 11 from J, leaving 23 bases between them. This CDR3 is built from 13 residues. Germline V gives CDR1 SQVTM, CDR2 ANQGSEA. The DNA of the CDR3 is TGCAGCGCCCGCCTCGGGCCCCCCATGCCACAGTACTTC. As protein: CSARLGPPMPQYF.

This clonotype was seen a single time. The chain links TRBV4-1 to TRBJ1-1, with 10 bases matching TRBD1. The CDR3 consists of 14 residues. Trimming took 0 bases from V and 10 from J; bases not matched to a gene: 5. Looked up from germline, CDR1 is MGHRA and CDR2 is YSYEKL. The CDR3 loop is CASSQDRDRGRAFF. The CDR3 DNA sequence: TGCGCCAGCAGCCAAGATCGGGACAGGGGTAGAGCTTTCTTT.

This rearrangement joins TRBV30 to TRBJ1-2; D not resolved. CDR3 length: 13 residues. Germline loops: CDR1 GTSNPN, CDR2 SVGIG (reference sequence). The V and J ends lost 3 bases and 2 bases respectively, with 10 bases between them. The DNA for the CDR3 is TGTGCCTGGAGCGCCCTGGGGAACTATGGCTACACCTTC. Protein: CAWSALGNYGYTF.